The 5 T cell receptor beta chains below all came from one sample that was sequenced in a study of cytotoxic CD8 clonotypes in ibrutinib-treated CLL. Profiled with immunoSEQ multiplex PCR; TCRdb holds only in-frame clones, not every one. The profile shows about 140,000 clones, 80% of them singletons. Sequencing was performed on PBMCs, taken after 36 months of ibrutinib treatment. The receptors derive from a human donor with chronic lymphocytic leukemia.

The chain couples TRBV6-1 to TRBJ2-1, with a weak D call TRBD1 (6 bases). This CDR3 comprises 14 residues. The germline CDR1 and CDR2 sequences are MNHNS and SASEGT. Trimming took 1 base from V and 7 from J, leaving 11 bases between them. The CDR3 bases are TGTGCCAGCAGTGAAGACGAAAGGGGGAATGAGCAGTTCTTC. It yields the protein CASSEDERGNEQFF.

The V and J genes are TRBV13 and TRBJ2-5; possible D gene TRBD2, 5 bases. The germline V and J ends were trimmed by 3 bases and 4 bases, with 9 bases remaining between them. This CDR3 has 13 amino acids. Looked up from germline, CDR1 is PRHDT and CDR2 is FYEKMQ (reference sequence). CDR3 loop: CASSLRVSETQYF. CDR3 in DNA: TGTGCCAGCAGCTTGCGGGTCTCAGAGACCCAGTACTTC.

The count of this clone is one. This chain links TRBV19 with TRBJ2-7; the match to TRBD2 covers 8 bases. CDR3 length: 15 amino acids. Germline V CDR1 and CDR2: LNHDA, SQIVND (reference sequence). Trimming removed 1 base from V and 0 bases from J; junction bases left unmatched: 2. The CDR3 bases are TGTGCCAGTAGTATAGGCGGGGGGAACTCCTACGAGCAGTACTTC. Translating it yields CASSIGGGNSYEQYF.

This clone was counted once. The chain carries TRBV9 and TRBJ2-3, with 11 bases matching TRBD2. CDR1 is SGDLS, CDR2 YYNGEE, per germline. The CDR3 totals 17 residues. V shed 0 bases and J 3 bases; nucleotides not matched to a gene: 6. CDR3 loop: CASSVVQTSGATDTQYF. CDR3 coding DNA: TGTGCCAGCAGCGTAGTCCAGACTAGCGGGGCAACAGATACGCAGTATTTT. The variable domain in full, completed from reference TRBV9 and TRBJ2-3, reads DSGVTQTPKHLITATGQRVTLRCSPRSGDLSVYWYQQSLDQGLQFLIQYYNGEERAKGNILERFSAQQFPDLHSELNLSSLELGDSALYFCASSVVQTSGATDTQYFGPGTRLTVL.

This clone has a handful of counts. The chain links TRBV25-1 to TRBJ2-3; D tentatively fits TRBD1 or TRBD2 (5 bases each). Trimming shortened V by 2 bases and J by 8 bases, and 11 bases separated the two germline ends. CDR3 length: 13 residues. Germline V gene lookup returns CDR1 MGHDK and CDR2 SYGVNS. The CDR3 DNA is TGTGCCAGCAGTGAAAGGGGCCGGGGTACGCAGTATTTT. Translated, it gives CASSERGRGTQYF.